Listed below are T cell receptor beta chains from one sample, sequenced in a study of CD8+ T cells in alopecia areata. Sequenced by immunoSEQ multiplex PCR; TCRdb stores in-frame clones only, minus some. The sample holds roughly 210,000 clones, 43% seen once. The sequences come from CD4+ T cells sorted from blood, collected around week 37, from a patient treated with tofacitinib. These receptors all come from a human donor with alopecia areata. Each CDR3 is given with its conserved first and last residue. D genes are given only for firm matches. A row's size may be missing; if present it is once, few, many or a size class.

>-|TRBJ2-4|-|TRBV20-1|11
TGCAGTGCTAGCGGCGCGGACATTCAGTACTTC
CSASGADIQYF
>-|TRBJ2-5|-|TRBV20-1|11
TGCAGTGCTAGAGGGGGGCGGGCCCCGTACTTC
CSARGGRAPYF
>-|TRBJ2-7|few|TRBV7-9|12
TGTGCCAGCAGCCTACAGGGCTACGAGCAGTACTTC
CASSLQGYEQYF
>-|TRBJ2-7|few|TRBV15|13
TGTGCCACCAGCAGAGATCGGCCCCACGAGCAGTACTTC
CATSRDRPHEQYF
>TRBD1|TRBJ2-3|-|TRBV4-2|23
TGTGCCAGCAGCCAAGATCCGCCGAACGCCGGGACAGGGAGACCCACTGGCACAGATACGCAGTATTTT
CASSQDPPNAGTGRPTGTDTQYF
>-|TRBJ2-7|-|TRBV29-1|11
TGCAGCGTTGAGGCAGCCTACGAGCAGTACTTC
CSVEAAYEQYF
>TRBD2|TRBJ2-2|-|TRBV27|15
TGTGCCAGCGTCTCGAGGGAGGGCAACACCGGGGAGCTGTTTTTT
CASVSREGNTGELFF
>TRBD2|TRBJ2-3|few|TRBV13|15
TGTGCCAGCAGCTCATATAGCGGGAGTGGTGATACGCAGTATTTT
CASSSYSGSGDTQYF
>-|TRBJ2-7|few|TRBV5-1|19
TGCGCCAGCAGCTCCCGGTCCGGGGCAGACCGGAGTGGGCGGTACGAGCAGTACTTC
CASSSRSGADRSGRYEQYF
>-|TRBJ2-7|-|TRBV2|12
TGTGCCACCCGGGACAACTCCTACGAGCAGTACTTC
CATRDNSYEQYF
>-|TRBJ2-7|-|TRBV7-3|14
TGTGCCAGCAGCTTACCGACAGGATCCTACGAGCAGTACTTC
CASSLPTGSYEQYF
>TRBD2|TRBJ2-1|-|TRBV10-3|12
TGTGCCATCAGAGACCCCGGGACTAGCGATTTCTTC
CAIRDPGTSDFF
>TRBD1|TRBJ2-3|few|TRBV19|17
TGTGCCAGTAGTGTCGGCCGGACAGGGGGTGAAACAGATACGCAGTATTTT
CASSVGRTGGETDTQYF
>-|TRBJ2-7|-|TRBV5-1|16
TGCGCCAGCAGCTCTCAAGGGGCCGACTCCTACTACGAGCAGTACTTC
CASSSQGADSYYEQYF
>-|TRBJ1-5|-|TRBV7-2|14
TGTGCCAGCAGCTTAGGTCGGGGCAATCAGCCCCAGCATTTT
CASSLGRGNQPQHF
>TRBD1|TRBJ1-5|-|TRBV6-5|14
TGTGCCAGCAGATCGACAGGGAGGAATCAGCCCCAGCATTTT
CASRSTGRNQPQHF
>TRBD1|TRBJ2-7|few|TRBV7-2|14
TGTGCCAGCAGCCACGGGGACAGGGCGGCCGAGCAGTACTTC
CASSHGDRAAEQYF
>-|TRBJ2-3|-|TRBV9|13
TGTGCCAGCAGCGTAGCTACGAGCGATACGCAGTATTTT
CASSVATSDTQYF
>-|TRBJ2-1|-|TRBV29-1|13
TGCAGCGTTGTGAGGGGGAGCAACAATGAGCAGTTCTTC
CSVVRGSNNEQFF
>-|TRBJ1-1|few|TRBV5-1|17
TGCGCCAGCAGCTTGGTTCCCCCGGGTGTAATGAACACTGAAGCTTTCTTT
CASSLVPPGVMNTEAFF
>-|TRBJ2-1|-|TRBV6-5|13
TGTGCCAGCAGCGAATTGGGGCTCTCGGAGCAGTTCTTC
CASSELGLSEQFF
>-|TRBJ2-2|-|TRBV29-1|13
TGCAGCGTTCAACGGTGGAACACCGGGGAGCTGTTTTTT
CSVQRWNTGELFF
>-|TRBJ1-2|-|TRBV6-5|13
TGTGCCAGCAGCATGCAGAGTTCCTATGGCTACACCTTC
CASSMQSSYGYTF
>-|TRBJ1-5|-|TRBV6-1|14
TGTGCCAGCAGCCAAGGGGGATCCACTCAGCCCCAGCATTTT
CASSQGGSTQPQHF
>TRBD1|TRBJ2-5|few|TRBV7-2|13
TGTGCCAGCAGCCGAGGGACAGAAGAGACCCAGTACTTC
CASSRGTEETQYF